This is a list of T cell receptor beta chains from one sample in a study of cytomegalovirus exposure and HLA in healthy donors. Libraries were prepared by immunoSEQ multiplex PCR; TCRdb keeps only in-frame clonotypes and omits some of them. This table holds about 130,000 clones, under 90% found once. Source material: PBMCs. All receptors derive from a man aged 25 to 45 in good health and CMV-seronegative. CDR3s leave out the opening cysteine and the closing phenylalanine or tryptophan.

v_call | cdr3_aa
TRBV4-2 | ASSQGQALGEKLF
TRBV28 | ASSRDELNYGYT
TRBV9 | ASSPQGDRGSHSYEQY
TRBV29-1 | SVEPRAGELF
TRBV10-2 | ASSEPRYTYEQY
TRBV7-9 | ASSGGTEGYEQY
TRBV2 | ASSEFGNYGYT
TRBV28 | ASSPGTGGWQPQH
TRBV5-1 | ASQTGQGNEQY
TRBV27 | ASRQGTSYEQY
TRBV7-9 | ASSVQGVNEKLF
TRBV28 | ASSPPGQRLNTEAF
TRBV19 | ASAGSSGTYTGELF
TRBV5-6 | ASSPLNHYEQY
TRBV6-4 | ASSASGATDTQY
TRBV10-3 | AISDFSGTPNTEAF